A single T cell receptor (beta chain) is shown here with its context. Its antigen is unknown. Base qualities are not at hand, and no much larger clone is one base apart. From cysteine to phenylalanine, the CDR3 is 16 amino acids long. CDR3 DNA only is kept here, 48 bases in frame from base 1. Via the germline V gene, CDR1 is MGHRA and CDR2 YSYEKL. Relative to germline, V is missing 2 bases and J is missing 3 bases, with 3 bases of the junction outside any gene match. The source of the sample is a study of blood T cell repertoires in COVID-19 (dated by TCRdb to the early 2020s). For the study in its entirety: The collaborator samples originated in the United States, Italy and Spain and spanned the acute and convalescent phases of COVID-19. The material from the prospective study consisted of cDNA or gDNA derived from T cells, B-cell-depleted T cells, or PBMCs. Subjects who had been exposed to COVID-19, were actively infected with it, or had recovered from it provided the deeply sampled blood TCRbeta repertoires that made up the dataset. A freely available public database, intended as a resource for researchers studying the immune response to SARS-CoV-2, is where the repertoires were released. Samples came from the ongoing ImmuneRACE study (first 160 participants) plus 1,254 subjects from 6 global collaborators. Sample metadata almost always included a de-identified subject ID, COVID-19 status, age in years and sex. Where HLA class I and class II types were available, the types were taken from metadata supplied by the sample provider, not from assay-based typing.

The collaborating institutions used their own protocols to collect whole blood in K2EDTA tubes. Collaborator samples were shipped for TCRbeta analysis as frozen whole blood, isolated PBMCs, or DNA extracted from either sample type. The study at large found these results: The amount of clinical and demographic metadata varied by source and participant and was provided uncurated.

TCRbeta CDR3 regions were amplified from genomic DNA using the immunoSEQ Assay, a bias-controlled multiplex PCR. As for the authors' bioinformatics: The number of nucleated cells in each sample was estimated by amplification of reference gene primers within the assay. Sequence reads were collapsed and filtered to measure the absolute abundance of every unique TCRbeta CDR3 rearrangement. For each sample, productive Simpson clonality was calculated as the square root of Simpson's diversity index over productive rearrangements. Entries here come from immuneACCESS through TCRdb and include only in-frame sequences with V and J called. Some clones fail to appear in such tables; in the studies checked, an unresolved V gene covers under half of the shortfall, and the cause of the remainder is unknown. That table furnishes V, J and clone size, whereas the DNA furnished D and trimming. This sample holds under 250,000 clones; around 85% were observed only once. Together, the top ten hold roughly 10% of the sample.

Recombination linked TRBV4-1 to TRBJ1-6; 8 middle bases align to TRBD1. The clonotype comes from a man older than 75 with acute or convalescent COVID-19. Sample: peripheral blood. The CDR3 sequence is CASSQLGQVYNSPLHF. The DNA reads TGCGCCAGCAGCCAACTGGGACAGGTCTATAATTCACCCCTCCACTTT.